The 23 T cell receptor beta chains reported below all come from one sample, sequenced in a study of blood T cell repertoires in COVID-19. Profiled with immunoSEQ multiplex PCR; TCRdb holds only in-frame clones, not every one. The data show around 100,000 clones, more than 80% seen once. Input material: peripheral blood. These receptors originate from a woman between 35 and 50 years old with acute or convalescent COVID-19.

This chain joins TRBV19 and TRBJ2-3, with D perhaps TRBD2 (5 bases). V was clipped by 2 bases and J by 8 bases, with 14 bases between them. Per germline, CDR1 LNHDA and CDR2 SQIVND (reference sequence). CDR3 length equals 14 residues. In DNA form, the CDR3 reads TGTGCCAGTAGTATAAAACTAGAAAAAACTACGCAGTATTTT. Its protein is CASSIKLEKTTQYF.

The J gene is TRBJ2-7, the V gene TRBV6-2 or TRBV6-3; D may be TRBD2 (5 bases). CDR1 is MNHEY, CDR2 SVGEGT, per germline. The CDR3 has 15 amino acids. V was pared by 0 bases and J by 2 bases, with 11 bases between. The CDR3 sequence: CASSYSTSGTYEQYF. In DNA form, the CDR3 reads TGTGCCAGCAGTTACTCGACCAGCGGAACCTACGAGCAGTACTTC.

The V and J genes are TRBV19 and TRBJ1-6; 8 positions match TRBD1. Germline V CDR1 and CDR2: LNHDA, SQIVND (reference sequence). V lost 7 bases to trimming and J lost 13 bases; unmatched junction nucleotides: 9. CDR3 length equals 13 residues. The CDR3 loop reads CASTGTGLSPLHF. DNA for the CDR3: TGTGCCAGTACCGGGACAGGCCTCAGCCCCCTCCACTTT.

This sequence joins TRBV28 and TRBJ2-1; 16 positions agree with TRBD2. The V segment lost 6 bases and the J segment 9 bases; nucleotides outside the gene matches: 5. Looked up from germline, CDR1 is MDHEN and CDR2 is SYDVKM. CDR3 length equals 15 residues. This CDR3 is CASRGTSGGAGEQFF. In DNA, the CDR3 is TGTGCCAGCAGAGGGACTAGCGGGGGGGCCGGTGAGCAGTTCTTC.

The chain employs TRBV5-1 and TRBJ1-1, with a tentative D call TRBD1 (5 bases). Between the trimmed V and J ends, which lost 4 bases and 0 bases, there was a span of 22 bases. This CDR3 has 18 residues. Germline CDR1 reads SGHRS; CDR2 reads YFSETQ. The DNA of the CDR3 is TGCGCCAGCAGCCGCCTGGAGGGGTACACGACCATGAACACTGAAGCTTTCTTT. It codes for CASSRLEGYTTMNTEAFF.

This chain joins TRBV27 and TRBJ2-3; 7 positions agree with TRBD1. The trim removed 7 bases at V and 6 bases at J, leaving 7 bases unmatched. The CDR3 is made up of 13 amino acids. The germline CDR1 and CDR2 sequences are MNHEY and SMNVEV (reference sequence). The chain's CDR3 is CASKRQGTDTQYF. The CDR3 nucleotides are TGTGCCAGCAAGAGACAGGGAACTGATACGCAGTATTTT.

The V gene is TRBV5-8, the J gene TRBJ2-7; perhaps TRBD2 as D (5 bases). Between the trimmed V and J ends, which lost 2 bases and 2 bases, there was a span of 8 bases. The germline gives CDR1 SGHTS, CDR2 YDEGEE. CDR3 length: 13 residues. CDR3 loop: CASSFAGTYEQYF. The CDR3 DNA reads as TGTGCCAGCAGCTTCGCGGGCACCTACGAGCAGTACTTC.

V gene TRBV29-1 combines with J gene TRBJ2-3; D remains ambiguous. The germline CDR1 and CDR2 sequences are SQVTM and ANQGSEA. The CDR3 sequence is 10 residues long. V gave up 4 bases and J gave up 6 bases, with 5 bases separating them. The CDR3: CSVARDTQYF. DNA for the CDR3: TGCAGCGTTGCCCGGGATACGCAGTATTTT.

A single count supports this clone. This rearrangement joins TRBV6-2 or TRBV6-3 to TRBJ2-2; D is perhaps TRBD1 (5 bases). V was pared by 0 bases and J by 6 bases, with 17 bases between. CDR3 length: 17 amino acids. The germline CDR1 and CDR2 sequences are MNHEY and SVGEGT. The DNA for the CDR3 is TGTGCCAGCAGTTACTCGGACCCCTCAAGGGGATCCGGGGAGCTGTTTTTT. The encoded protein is CASSYSDPSRGSGELFF.

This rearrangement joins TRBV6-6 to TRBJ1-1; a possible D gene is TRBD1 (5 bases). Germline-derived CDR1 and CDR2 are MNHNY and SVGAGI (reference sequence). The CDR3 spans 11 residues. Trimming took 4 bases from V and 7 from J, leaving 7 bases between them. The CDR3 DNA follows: TGTGCCAGCAGTTTAGGGGATGAAGCTTTCTTT. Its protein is CASSLGDEAFF.

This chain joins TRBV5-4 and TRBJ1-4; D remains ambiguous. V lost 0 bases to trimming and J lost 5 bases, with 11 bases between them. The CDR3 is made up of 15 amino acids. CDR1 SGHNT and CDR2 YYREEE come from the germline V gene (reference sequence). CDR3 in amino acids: CASSLGTGMNEKLFF. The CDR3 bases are TGTGCCAGCAGCTTGGGGACGGGAATGAATGAAAAACTGTTTTTT. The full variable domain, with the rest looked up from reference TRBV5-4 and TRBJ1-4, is ETGVTQSPTHLIKTRGQQVTLRCSSQSGHNTVSWYQQALGQGPQFIFQYYREEENGRGNFPPRFSGLQFPNYSSELNVNALELDDSALYLCASSLGTGMNEKLFFGSGTQLSVL.

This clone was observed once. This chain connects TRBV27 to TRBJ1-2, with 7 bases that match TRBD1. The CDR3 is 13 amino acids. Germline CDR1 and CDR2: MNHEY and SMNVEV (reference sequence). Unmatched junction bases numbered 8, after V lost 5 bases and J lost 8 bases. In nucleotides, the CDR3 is TGTGCCAGCAGTAAAACAGGGGCGCGGGGCTACACCTTC. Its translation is CASSKTGARGYTF.

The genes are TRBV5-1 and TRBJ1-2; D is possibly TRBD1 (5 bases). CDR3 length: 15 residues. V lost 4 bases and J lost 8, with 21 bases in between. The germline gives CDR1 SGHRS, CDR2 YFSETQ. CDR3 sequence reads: CASSPSTRTTGGYTF. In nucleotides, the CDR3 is TGCGCCAGCAGCCCCTCCACGCGGACAACCGGGGGCTACACCTTC.

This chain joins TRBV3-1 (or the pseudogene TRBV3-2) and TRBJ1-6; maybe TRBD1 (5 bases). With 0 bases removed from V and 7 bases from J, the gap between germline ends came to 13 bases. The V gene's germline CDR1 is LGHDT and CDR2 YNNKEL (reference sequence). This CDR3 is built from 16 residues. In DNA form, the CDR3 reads TGTGCCAGCAGCCAAGACAGGGCCAGCTTAAATTCACCCCTCCACTTT. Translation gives CASSQDRASLNSPLHF.

The CDR3 nucleotides are TGCAGCGTTGAAGAAGTGTCAGGGGGAGGCTACGAGCAGTACTTC. Translating gives CSVEEVSGGGYEQYF. The chain uses TRBV29-1 and TRBJ2-7, with D perhaps TRBD1 (7 bases). The V and J ends lost 0 bases and 3 bases respectively, with 15 bases between them. Germline V CDR1 and CDR2: SQVTM, ANQGSEA. CDR3 size: 15 residues.

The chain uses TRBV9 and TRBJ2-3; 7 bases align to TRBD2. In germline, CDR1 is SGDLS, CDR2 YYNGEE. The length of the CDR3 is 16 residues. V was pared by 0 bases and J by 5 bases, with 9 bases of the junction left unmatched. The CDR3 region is CASSVAGGGSKDTQYF. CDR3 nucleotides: TGTGCCAGCAGCGTAGCTGGGGGGGGGTCGAAAGATACGCAGTATTTT.

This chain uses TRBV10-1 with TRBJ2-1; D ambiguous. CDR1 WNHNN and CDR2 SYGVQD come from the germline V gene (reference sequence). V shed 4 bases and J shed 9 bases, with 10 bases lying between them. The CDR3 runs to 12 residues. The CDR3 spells CASSAQLAEQFF. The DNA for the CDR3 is TGCGCCAGCAGTGCACAGCTCGCTGAGCAGTTCTTC.

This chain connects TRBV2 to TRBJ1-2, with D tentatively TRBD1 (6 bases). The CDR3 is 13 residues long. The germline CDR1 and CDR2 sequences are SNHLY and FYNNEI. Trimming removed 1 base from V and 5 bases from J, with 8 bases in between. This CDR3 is CASSEGTAYGYTF. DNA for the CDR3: TGTGCCAGCAGTGAAGGGACAGCATATGGCTACACCTTC.

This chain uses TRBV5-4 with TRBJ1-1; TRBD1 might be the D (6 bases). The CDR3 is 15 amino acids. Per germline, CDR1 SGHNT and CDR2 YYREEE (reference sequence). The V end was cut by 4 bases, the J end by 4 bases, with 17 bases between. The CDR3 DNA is TGTGCCAGCAGCAATTGGGGGGGGGCCGGCACTGAAGCTTTCTTT. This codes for CASSNWGGAGTEAFF.

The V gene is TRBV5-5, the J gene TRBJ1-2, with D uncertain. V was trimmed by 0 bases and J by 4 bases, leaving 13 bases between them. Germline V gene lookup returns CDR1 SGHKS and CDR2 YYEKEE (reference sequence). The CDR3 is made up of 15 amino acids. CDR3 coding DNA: TGTGCCAGCAGCTTGGCCGCGCAGGCCGTCTATGGCTACACCTTC. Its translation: CASSLAAQAVYGYTF.

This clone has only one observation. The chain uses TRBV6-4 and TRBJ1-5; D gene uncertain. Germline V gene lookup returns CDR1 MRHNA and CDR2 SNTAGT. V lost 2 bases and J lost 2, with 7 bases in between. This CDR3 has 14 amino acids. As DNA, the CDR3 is TGTGCCAGCAGTGACGAACTTGGCAATCAGCCCCAGCATTTT. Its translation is CASSDELGNQPQHF.

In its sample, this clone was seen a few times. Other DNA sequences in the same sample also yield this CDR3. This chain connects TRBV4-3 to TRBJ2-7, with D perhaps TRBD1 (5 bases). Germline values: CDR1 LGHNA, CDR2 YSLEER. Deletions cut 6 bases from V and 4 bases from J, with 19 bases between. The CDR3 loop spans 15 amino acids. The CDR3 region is CASSQVTQGSYEQYF. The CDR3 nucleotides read TGCGCCAGCAGTCAGGTCACGCAGGGTAGTTACGAGCAGTACTTC.

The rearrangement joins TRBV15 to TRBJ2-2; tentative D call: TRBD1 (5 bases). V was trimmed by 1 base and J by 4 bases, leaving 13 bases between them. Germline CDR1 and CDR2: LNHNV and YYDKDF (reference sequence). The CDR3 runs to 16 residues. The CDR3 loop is CATSRVRGPPTGELFF. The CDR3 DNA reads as TGTGCCACCAGCAGAGTAAGGGGCCCGCCCACCGGGGAGCTGTTTTTT.